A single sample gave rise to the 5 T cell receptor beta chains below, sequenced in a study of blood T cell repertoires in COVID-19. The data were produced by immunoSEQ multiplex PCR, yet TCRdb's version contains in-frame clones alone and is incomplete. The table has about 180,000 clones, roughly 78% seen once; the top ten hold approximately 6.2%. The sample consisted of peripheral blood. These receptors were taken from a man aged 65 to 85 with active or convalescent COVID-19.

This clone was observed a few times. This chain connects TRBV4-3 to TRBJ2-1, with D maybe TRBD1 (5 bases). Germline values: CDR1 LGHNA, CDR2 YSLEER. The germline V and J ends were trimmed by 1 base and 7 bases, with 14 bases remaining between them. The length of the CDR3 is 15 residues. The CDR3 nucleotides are TGCGCCAGCAGCCAAGCTTTCTTGGACATTAATGAGCAGTTCTTC. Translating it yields CASSQAFLDINEQFF.

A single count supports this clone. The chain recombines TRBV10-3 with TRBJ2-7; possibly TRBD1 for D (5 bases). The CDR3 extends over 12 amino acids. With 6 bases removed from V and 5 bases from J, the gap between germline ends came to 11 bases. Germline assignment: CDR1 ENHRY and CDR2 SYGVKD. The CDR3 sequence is CAIRDPGNEQYF. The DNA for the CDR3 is TGTGCCATCAGAGACCCAGGGAACGAGCAGTACTTC.

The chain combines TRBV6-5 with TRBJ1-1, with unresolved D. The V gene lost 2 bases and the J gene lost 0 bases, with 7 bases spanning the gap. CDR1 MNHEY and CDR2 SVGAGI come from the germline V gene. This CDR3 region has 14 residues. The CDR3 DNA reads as TGTGCCAGCAGTTACGCGGTAGTGAACACTGAAGCTTTCTTT. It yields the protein CASSYAVVNTEAFF.

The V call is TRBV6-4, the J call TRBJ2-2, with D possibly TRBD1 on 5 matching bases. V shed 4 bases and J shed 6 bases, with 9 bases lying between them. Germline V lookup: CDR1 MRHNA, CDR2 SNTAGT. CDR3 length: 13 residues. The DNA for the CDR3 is TGTGCCAGCAGTGTCGACAGCCCCGGGGAGCTGTTTTTT. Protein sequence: CASSVDSPGELFF.

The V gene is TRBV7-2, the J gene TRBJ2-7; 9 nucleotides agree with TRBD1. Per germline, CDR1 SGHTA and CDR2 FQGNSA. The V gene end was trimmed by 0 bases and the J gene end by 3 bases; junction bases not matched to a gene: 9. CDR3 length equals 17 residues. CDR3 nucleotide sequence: TGTGCCAGCAGCTTAGCGGCGTACAGGGGGCGTCACTACGAGCAGTACTTC. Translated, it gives CASSLAAYRGRHYEQYF.